These T cell receptor beta chains were read from a single sample in a study of cytomegalovirus exposure and HLA in healthy donors. Sequencing used immunoSEQ multiplex PCR; TCRdb keeps in-frame clones, though not all of them. Counted here are about 270,000 clones, roughly two thirds occurring once; the ten biggest clones make up 2% to 2.5%. The sample was PBMCs. Source of these receptors: a female donor in good health and CMV-seronegative. The CDR3 runs from the conserved cysteine through the conserved F or W. The order of the fields is CDR3 protein, J gene, CDR3 length, V gene.

cdr3_aa: CASTLDSSQYYGYTF; j_call: TRBJ1-2; cdr3_length: 15; v_call: TRBV6-5
cdr3_aa: CASRSPGQGEHEQFF; j_call: TRBJ2-1; cdr3_length: 15; v_call: TRBV6-5
cdr3_aa: CASSLTLASGEQYF; j_call: TRBJ2-7; cdr3_length: 14; v_call: TRBV6-5
cdr3_aa: CASSGEAGGGDTQYF; j_call: TRBJ2-3; cdr3_length: 15; v_call: TRBV6-4
cdr3_aa: CASSARGRIYNEQYF; j_call: TRBJ2-7; cdr3_length: 15; v_call: TRBV27
cdr3_aa: CASSLVEASTIYF; j_call: TRBJ1-3; cdr3_length: 13; v_call: TRBV7-8
cdr3_aa: CASSQAVLRTGESYGYTF; j_call: TRBJ1-2; cdr3_length: 18; v_call: TRBV4-1
cdr3_aa: CATSRGASGTAWDKNIQYF; j_call: TRBJ2-4; cdr3_length: 19; v_call: TRBV15
cdr3_aa: CASSHNPGLAGGDTQYF; j_call: TRBJ2-3; cdr3_length: 17; v_call: TRBV4-2
cdr3_aa: CASSSLRTGSTEAFF; j_call: TRBJ1-1; cdr3_length: 15; v_call: TRBV5-8
cdr3_aa: CASSLAGAGRSTDTQYF; j_call: TRBJ2-3; cdr3_length: 17; v_call: TRBV5-1
cdr3_aa: CASTPVPSTDTQYF; j_call: TRBJ2-3; cdr3_length: 14; v_call: TRBV9
cdr3_aa: CASSGLQGHDSYEQYF; j_call: TRBJ2-7; cdr3_length: 16; v_call: TRBV5-1
cdr3_aa: CASRDSGSYEQYF; j_call: TRBJ2-7; cdr3_length: 13; v_call: TRBV27
cdr3_aa: CASSQWVSGATEAFF; j_call: TRBJ1-1; cdr3_length: 15; v_call: TRBV16
cdr3_aa: CASSLAGVAYEQYF; j_call: TRBJ2-7; cdr3_length: 14; v_call: TRBV5-4
cdr3_aa: CSSSLGDRVGYTF; j_call: TRBJ1-2; cdr3_length: 13; v_call: TRBV7-9
cdr3_aa: CASRSTQGNTEAFF; j_call: TRBJ1-1; cdr3_length: 14; v_call: TRBV11-1
cdr3_aa: CASSHTSGQGAYNEQFF; j_call: TRBJ2-1; cdr3_length: 17; v_call: TRBV4-1
cdr3_aa: CASSSPVTAGFGRLLFF; j_call: TRBJ1-4; cdr3_length: 17; v_call: TRBV28
cdr3_aa: CAWRTGFPTEAFF; j_call: TRBJ1-1; cdr3_length: 13; v_call: TRBV30
cdr3_aa: CASSLDLARTDEQYF; j_call: TRBJ2-7; cdr3_length: 15; v_call: TRBV5-4
cdr3_aa: CASSLGQGNGYTF; j_call: TRBJ1-2; cdr3_length: 13; v_call: TRBV7-8
cdr3_aa: CASSEARDRAYEQYF; j_call: TRBJ2-7; cdr3_length: 15; v_call: TRBV6-1
cdr3_aa: CASSQIPNRGASGEAFF; j_call: TRBJ1-1; cdr3_length: 17; v_call: TRBV7-9
cdr3_aa: CASSLIGAGGGNEQFF; j_call: TRBJ2-1; cdr3_length: 16; v_call: TRBV14
cdr3_aa: CASKADRDSYEQYF; j_call: TRBJ2-7; cdr3_length: 14; v_call: TRBV7-2
cdr3_aa: CASSAAGGGLGYGYTF; j_call: TRBJ1-2; cdr3_length: 16; v_call: TRBV28
cdr3_aa: CASSQVVAESYEQYF; j_call: TRBJ2-7; cdr3_length: 15; v_call: TRBV4-1
cdr3_aa: CASSLTGDYGNQPQHF; j_call: TRBJ1-5; cdr3_length: 16; v_call: TRBV28
cdr3_aa: CASSSSQTTGGYTF; j_call: TRBJ1-2; cdr3_length: 14; v_call: TRBV11-2
cdr3_aa: CASSLGLRASANQETQYF; j_call: TRBJ2-5; cdr3_length: 18; v_call: TRBV7-2
cdr3_aa: CASSGSGRGYTDTQYF; j_call: TRBJ2-3; cdr3_length: 16; v_call: TRBV9
cdr3_aa: CASSYAPSGTDTQYF; j_call: TRBJ2-3; cdr3_length: 15; v_call: TRBV5-1
cdr3_aa: CASSLTGEGREKLFF; j_call: TRBJ1-4; cdr3_length: 15; v_call: TRBV25-1
cdr3_aa: CASRGQENEKLFF; j_call: TRBJ1-4; cdr3_length: 13; v_call: TRBV2
cdr3_aa: CATTPGTGIVYEQYF; j_call: TRBJ2-7; cdr3_length: 15; v_call: TRBV6-5
cdr3_aa: CASSYGLREKLFF; j_call: TRBJ1-4; cdr3_length: 13; v_call: TRBV6-5
cdr3_aa: CAISVGTSGIYEQYF; j_call: TRBJ2-7; cdr3_length: 15; v_call: TRBV10-3
cdr3_aa: CASSTSQFSYEQYF; j_call: TRBJ2-7; cdr3_length: 14; v_call: TRBV7-9
cdr3_aa: CASSGGTLETQYF; j_call: TRBJ2-5; cdr3_length: 13; v_call: TRBV10-1
cdr3_aa: CASSPNRGTGDGYTF; j_call: TRBJ1-2; cdr3_length: 15; v_call: TRBV4-1
cdr3_aa: CASSETRYSQPQHF; j_call: TRBJ1-5; cdr3_length: 14; v_call: TRBV2
cdr3_aa: CASSQGLAGNYEQYF; j_call: TRBJ2-7; cdr3_length: 15; v_call: TRBV4-1
cdr3_aa: CASSSTQTVSSYEQYF; j_call: TRBJ2-7; cdr3_length: 16; v_call: TRBV5-5
cdr3_aa: CASSLGPRTDQETQYF; j_call: TRBJ2-5; cdr3_length: 16; v_call: TRBV5-5
cdr3_aa: CASSDVAKLTDTQYF; j_call: TRBJ2-3; cdr3_length: 15; v_call: TRBV25-1
cdr3_aa: CASSLVLTGELFF; j_call: TRBJ2-2; cdr3_length: 13; v_call: TRBV5-1
cdr3_aa: CASSSGELSYEQYF; j_call: TRBJ2-7; cdr3_length: 14; v_call: TRBV27
cdr3_aa: CASTSGIRGTDTQYF; j_call: TRBJ2-3; cdr3_length: 15; v_call: TRBV7-2
cdr3_aa: CASKGGQGARTGELFF; j_call: TRBJ2-2; cdr3_length: 16; v_call: TRBV19
cdr3_aa: CASSELPSGYPSSYEQYF; j_call: TRBJ2-7; cdr3_length: 18; v_call: TRBV23-1
cdr3_aa: CASRADRGNEQFF; j_call: TRBJ2-1; cdr3_length: 13; v_call: TRBV2
cdr3_aa: CATSGQRVAGSPLHF; j_call: TRBJ1-6; cdr3_length: 15; v_call: TRBV15
cdr3_aa: CASTGSAYNEQFF; j_call: TRBJ2-1; cdr3_length: 13; v_call: TRBV25-1
cdr3_aa: CASSLGHRLMGYTF; j_call: TRBJ1-2; cdr3_length: 14; v_call: TRBV7-2
cdr3_aa: CASSPGQGAYEQYF; j_call: TRBJ2-7; cdr3_length: 14; v_call: TRBV13
cdr3_aa: CTSSQVEGRSEKLFF; j_call: TRBJ1-4; cdr3_length: 15; v_call: TRBV14
cdr3_aa: CAWRIVGTGRTEAFF; j_call: TRBJ1-1; cdr3_length: 15; v_call: TRBV30
cdr3_aa: CAISAGAGGAYNEQFF; j_call: TRBJ2-1; cdr3_length: 16; v_call: TRBV10-3